Listed below are T cell receptor beta chains from one sample, sequenced in a study of blood T cell repertoires in COVID-19. The data were produced by immunoSEQ multiplex PCR, yet TCRdb's version contains in-frame clones alone and is incomplete. The repertoire consists of about 200,000 clones, with about 82% occurring once and the leading ten covering around 0.93%. The sequencing input was peripheral blood. The receptors stem from a man in his 60s with COVID-19, enrolled during active disease. Both conserved end residues are part of each CDR3. The D gene is left open where the match is weak. Some rows mark clone size as missing; the rest say once, few, many or name a class of expanded clone.

d_call j_call v_call cdr3_length clone_size cdr3_nt cdr3_aa
TRBD1 TRBJ1-5 TRBV2 15 - TGTGCCAGCAGTGGGGACAGCCGGAATAATCAGCCCCAGCATTTT CASSGDSRNNQPQHF
- TRBJ1-1 TRBV19 14 - TGTGCCAGTAGTATAGTGGAGGGTGCCACTGAAGCTTTCTTT CASSIVEGATEAFF
- TRBJ2-2 TRBV5-1 16 - TGCGCCAGCAGTCCTGGACACGACTGGAACACCGGGGAGCTGTTTTTT CASSPGHDWNTGELFF
- TRBJ1-2 TRBV27 14 - TGTGCCAGCAGTCCCCGGGGACTTCACTATGGCTACACCTTC CASSPRGLHYGYTF
TRBD1 TRBJ2-2 TRBV18 15 - TGTGCCAGCTCTCTCGGACAGGGGGCAGCAGGGGAGCTGTTTTTT CASSLGQGAAGELFF
- TRBJ2-2 TRBV30 14 - TGTGCCTGGAATCGGGTATCAGACACCGGGGAGCTGTTTTTT CAWNRVSDTGELFF
- TRBJ2-7 TRBV19 15 - TGTGCCAGTAGTATTACGGACAGACAAACCTACGAGCAGTACTTC CASSITDRQTYEQYF
- TRBJ1-1 TRBV7-8 14 few TGTGCCAGCAGCGTAAGTGCGGGGCGGGCTGAAGCTTTCTTT CASSVSAGRAEAFF
- TRBJ2-1 TRBV6-2/TRBV6-3 13 - TGTGCCAGCAGTCCAATCCAGGGAACTGAGCAGTTCTTC CASSPIQGTEQFF
- TRBJ2-7 TRBV2 15 - TGTGCCAGCAGGCTAAAAGGGAAGGGGGTTGACGAGCAGTACTTC CASRLKGKGVDEQYF
TRBD1 TRBJ1-6 TRBV19 13 - TGTGCCAGTAGAACAGGGGGCAATTCACCCCTCCACTTT CASRTGGNSPLHF
TRBD1 TRBJ2-7 TRBV9 15 once TGTGCCAGCAGCGTAGGTGGGACAGGGGTCTACGAGCAGTACTTC CASSVGGTGVYEQYF
- TRBJ1-5 TRBV1 15 - TGCACCAGCAGCCAAGAGGGGCAGGGTTGGCAGCCCCAGCATTTT CTSSQEGQGWQPQHF
- TRBJ1-3 TRBV2 14 - TGTGCCAGCAGCCCCAGGCTCTCTGGAAACACCATATATTTT CASSPRLSGNTIYF
TRBD1 TRBJ2-1 TRBV27 15 once TGTGCCAGCAGGCTCAGGACAGGGGGTAGGAGTGAGCAGTTCTTC CASRLRTGGRSEQFF
- TRBJ2-3 TRBV3-1/TRBV3-2 12 - TGTGCCAGCAGCCAAGATACTGATACGCAGTATTTT CASSQDTDTQYF